Presented here are 7 T cell receptor beta chains from one specimen sequenced in a study of cytomegalovirus exposure and HLA in healthy donors. PCR amplification relied on 60 Vbeta primers (plus 13 Jbeta primers). Assay used: immunoSEQ multiplex PCR; TCRdb lists only in-frame clones, some missing. The repertoire holds under 200,000 clones, with around 80% as singletons. Sequencing was done on a sample of PBMCs. The receptor set was obtained from a man aged 18 to 29 in good health and CMV-seronegative.

The rearrangement links TRBV29-1 to TRBJ1-1; D not certain. The CDR3 extends over 12 amino acids. V dropped 4 bases and J dropped 7 bases, with 13 bases sitting between them. Germline-derived CDR1 and CDR2 are SQVTM and ANQGSEA. The CDR3 DNA sequence: TGCAGCGTTGTTTCAGGAAGGATTGAAGCTTTCTTT. It encodes CSVVSGRIEAFF.

This clone was seen only once. The rearrangement uses TRBV6-1 and TRBJ2-7, with 8 bases matching TRBD2. The CDR3 has 14 amino acids. The V segment lost 1 base and the J segment 4 bases; nucleotides outside the gene matches: 3. CDR1 and CDR2 (germline): MNHNS, SASEGT. CDR3 region: CASSEVLAAYEQYF. In DNA form, the CDR3 reads TGTGCCAGCAGTGAAGTACTAGCGGCTTACGAGCAGTACTTC.

The J gene is TRBJ2-3, the V gene TRBV9; D perhaps matches TRBD2 (7 bases). The CDR3 has 14 amino acids. V lost 3 bases and J lost 3, with 11 bases in between. The germline V gene encodes CDR1 SGDLS and CDR2 YYNGEE. The CDR3 loop is CASSAGGKTDTQYF. CDR3 in DNA: TGTGCCAGCAGCGCGGGGGGCAAGACAGATACGCAGTATTTT.

This rearrangement joins TRBV19 to TRBJ1-5; D gene ambiguous. With 7 bases removed from V and 2 bases from J, the gap between germline ends came to 24 bases. Per the germline V gene, CDR1 is LNHDA and CDR2 is SQIVND (reference sequence). This CDR3 contains 18 residues. This CDR3 is CASTLSGRAFLGNQPQHF. CDR3 bases: TGTGCCAGTACCCTATCCGGGAGGGCCTTTTTGGGCAATCAGCCCCAGCATTTT.

The chain carries TRBV28 and TRBJ1-5; tentatively, D is TRBD1 (6 bases). The CDR3 length is 14 residues. The germline V gene has CDR1 MDHEN and CDR2 SYDVKM. With 1 base removed from V and 2 bases from J, the gap between germline ends came to 6 bases. Written as DNA, the CDR3 is TGTGCCAGCAGTTTATCAGGGGGCAATCAGCCCCAGCATTTT. Protein: CASSLSGGNQPQHF.

The rearrangement links TRBV28 to TRBJ1-5, with TRBD1 identical over 7 bases. V was pared by 1 base and J by 5 bases, with 8 bases of the junction left unmatched. Germline V gives CDR1 MDHEN, CDR2 SYDVKM. The CDR3 has 16 residues. Here the CDR3 DNA reads TGTGCCAGCAGTTTATACACCCGGGACAGTCATCAGCCCCAGCATTTT. This encodes CASSLYTRDSHQPQHF.

V is TRBV7-9 and J is TRBJ1-4, with a weak D call TRBD1 (6 bases). The germline CDR1 and CDR2 sequences are SEHNR and FQNEAQ (reference sequence). CDR3 length: 15 residues. The V gene lost 4 bases and the J gene lost 8 bases, with 17 bases spanning the gap. CDR3 sequence reads: CASSYPRGGGEKLFF. In DNA form, the CDR3 reads TGTGCCAGCAGCTACCCCCGAGGGGGGGGAGAAAAACTGTTTTTT.